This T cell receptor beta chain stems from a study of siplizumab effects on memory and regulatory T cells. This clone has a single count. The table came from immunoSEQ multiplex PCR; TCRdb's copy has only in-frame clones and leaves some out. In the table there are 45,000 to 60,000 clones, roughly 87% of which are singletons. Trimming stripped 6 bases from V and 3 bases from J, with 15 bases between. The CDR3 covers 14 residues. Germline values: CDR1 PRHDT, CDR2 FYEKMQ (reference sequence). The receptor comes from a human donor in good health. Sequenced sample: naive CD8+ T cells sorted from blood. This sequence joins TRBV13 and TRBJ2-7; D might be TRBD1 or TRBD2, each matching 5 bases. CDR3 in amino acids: CASSGGDRHYEQYF. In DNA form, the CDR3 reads TGTGCCAGCAGTGGTGGGGACCGTCACTACGAGCAGTACTTC.